This T cell receptor beta chain was found in a study of cytomegalovirus exposure and HLA in healthy donors. Overall study context: Tens of millions of unique TCR sequences came from HLA-typed donors in an early release.

Germline lookup yields CDR1 SGHTA and CDR2 FQGNSA. The CDR3 covers 18 residues. V dropped 0 bases and J dropped 3; count of bases not matched to a gene: 7. It was with 60 Vbeta and 13 Jbeta primers that the PCR ran. The assay was immunoSEQ multiplex PCR, and TCRdb's table has in-frame clones only and misses some. This table holds about 80,000 clones, approximately 60% found once. Regarding the study as a whole: The classifier reportedly diagnosed cytomegalovirus status with high specificity and sensitivity. Solely CMV serostatus was available to characterize immune exposure. Roughly even sequencing depth across donors was the assumption behind the presence/absence analyses.

Worth noting for this clone: Its antigen is undetermined.

The gene calls are TRBV7-2 and TRBJ1-5; TRBD1 matches 11 bases. The source material was PBMCs. This clonotype was sampled from a male donor in good health and CMV-seropositive. This chain's CDR3 is CASSLALGQGAYNQPQHF. The CDR3 DNA is TGTGCCAGCAGCTTAGCCCTAGGACAGGGGGCCTACAATCAGCCCCAGCATTTT.